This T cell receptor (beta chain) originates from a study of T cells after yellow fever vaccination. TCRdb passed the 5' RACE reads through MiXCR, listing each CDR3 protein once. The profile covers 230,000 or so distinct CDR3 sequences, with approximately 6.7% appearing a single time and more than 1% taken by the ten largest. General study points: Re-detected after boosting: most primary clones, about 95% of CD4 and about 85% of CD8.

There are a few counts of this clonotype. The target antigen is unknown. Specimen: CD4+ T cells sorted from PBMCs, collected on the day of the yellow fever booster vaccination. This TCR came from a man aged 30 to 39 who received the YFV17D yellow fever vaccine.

CDR3 nucleotides: TGTGCCAGCAGCCGTCAGCTCGGGAGGGCGTCCTACAATGAGCAGTTCTTC. Translated: CASSRQLGRASYNEQFF. The chain recombines TRBV5-5 with TRBJ2-1; 8 bases fit TRBD2. V gave up 4 bases and J gave up 1 base; unmatched junction bases: 10. Germline loops: CDR1 SGHKS, CDR2 YYEKEE (reference sequence). The CDR3 consists of 17 residues.